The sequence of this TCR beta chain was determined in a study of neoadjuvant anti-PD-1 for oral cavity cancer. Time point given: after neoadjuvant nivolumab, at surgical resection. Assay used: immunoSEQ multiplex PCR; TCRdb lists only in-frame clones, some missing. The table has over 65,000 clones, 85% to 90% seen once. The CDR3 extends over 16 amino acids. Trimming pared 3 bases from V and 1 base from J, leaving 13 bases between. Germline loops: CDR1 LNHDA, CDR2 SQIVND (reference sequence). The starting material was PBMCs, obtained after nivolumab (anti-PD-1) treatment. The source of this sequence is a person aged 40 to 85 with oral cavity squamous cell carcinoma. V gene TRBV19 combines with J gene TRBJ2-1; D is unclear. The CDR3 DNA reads TGTGCCAGTAGTATTAGTAGAGCCCCATCCTACAATGAGCAGTTCTTC. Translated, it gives CASSISRAPSYNEQFF.